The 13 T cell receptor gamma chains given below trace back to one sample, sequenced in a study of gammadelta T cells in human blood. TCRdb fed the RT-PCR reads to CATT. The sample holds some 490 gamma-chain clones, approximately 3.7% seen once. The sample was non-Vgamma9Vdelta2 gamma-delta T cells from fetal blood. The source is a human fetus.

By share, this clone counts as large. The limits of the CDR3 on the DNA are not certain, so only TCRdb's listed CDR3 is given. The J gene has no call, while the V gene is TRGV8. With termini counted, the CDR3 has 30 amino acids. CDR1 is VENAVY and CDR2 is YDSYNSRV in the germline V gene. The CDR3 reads CATWDIIIRNSLAVEQHLLSQVSIGRIQHF.

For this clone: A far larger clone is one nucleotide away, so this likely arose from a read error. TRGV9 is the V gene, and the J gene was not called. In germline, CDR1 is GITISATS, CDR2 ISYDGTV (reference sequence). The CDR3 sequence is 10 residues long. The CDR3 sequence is CALWEVQKLF. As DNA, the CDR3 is TGTGCCTTGTGGGAGGTACAAAAACTCTTT.

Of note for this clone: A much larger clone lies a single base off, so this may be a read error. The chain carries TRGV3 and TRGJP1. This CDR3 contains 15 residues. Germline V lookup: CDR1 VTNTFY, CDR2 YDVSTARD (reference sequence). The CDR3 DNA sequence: TGTGCCACCCGGGACAGGCATACCACTGGTTGGTTCAAGATATTT. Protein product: CATRDRHTTGWFKIF.

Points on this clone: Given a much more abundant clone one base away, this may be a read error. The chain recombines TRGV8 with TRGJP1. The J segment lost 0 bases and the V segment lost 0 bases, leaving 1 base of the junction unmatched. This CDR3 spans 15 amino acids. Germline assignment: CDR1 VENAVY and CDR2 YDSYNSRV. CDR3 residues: CATWDRDTTGWFKIF. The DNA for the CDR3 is TGTGCCACCTGGGATAGGGATACCACTGGTTGGTTCAAGATATTT.

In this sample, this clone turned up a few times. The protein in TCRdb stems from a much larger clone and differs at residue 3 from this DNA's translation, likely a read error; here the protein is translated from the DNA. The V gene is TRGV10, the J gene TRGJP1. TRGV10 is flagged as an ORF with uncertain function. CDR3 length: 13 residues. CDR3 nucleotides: TGTGCTGTGTGGGATACCACTGGTTGGTTCAAGATATTT. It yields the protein CAVWDTTGWFKIF.

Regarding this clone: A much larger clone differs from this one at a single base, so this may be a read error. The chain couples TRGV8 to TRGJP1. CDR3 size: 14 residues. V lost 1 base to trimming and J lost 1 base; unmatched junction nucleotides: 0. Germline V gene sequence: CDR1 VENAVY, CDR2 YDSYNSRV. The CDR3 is CATWDSTTGWFKIF. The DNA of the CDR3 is TGTGCCACCTGGGATAGTACCACTGGTTGGTTCAAGATATTT.

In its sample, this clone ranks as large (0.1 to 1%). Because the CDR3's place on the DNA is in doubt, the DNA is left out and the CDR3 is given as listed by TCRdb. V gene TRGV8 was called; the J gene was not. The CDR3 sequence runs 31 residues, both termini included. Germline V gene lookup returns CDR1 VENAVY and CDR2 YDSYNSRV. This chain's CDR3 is CATWDIPIIRNSLAVEQHLLSQVSIGRIQHF.

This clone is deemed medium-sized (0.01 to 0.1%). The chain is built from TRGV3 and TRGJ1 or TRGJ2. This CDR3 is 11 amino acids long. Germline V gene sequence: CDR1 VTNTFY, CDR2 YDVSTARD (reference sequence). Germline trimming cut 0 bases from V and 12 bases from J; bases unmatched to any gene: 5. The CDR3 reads CATWDRRGKLF. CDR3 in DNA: TGTGCCACCTGGGACAGGCGGGGGAAACTCTTT.

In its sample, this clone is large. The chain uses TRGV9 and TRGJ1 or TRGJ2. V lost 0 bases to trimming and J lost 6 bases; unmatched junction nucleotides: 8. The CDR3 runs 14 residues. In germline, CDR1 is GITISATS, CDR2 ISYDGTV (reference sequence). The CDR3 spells CALWEVERVYKKLF. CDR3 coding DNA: TGTGCCTTGTGGGAGGTGGAAAGGGTTTATAAGAAACTCTTT.

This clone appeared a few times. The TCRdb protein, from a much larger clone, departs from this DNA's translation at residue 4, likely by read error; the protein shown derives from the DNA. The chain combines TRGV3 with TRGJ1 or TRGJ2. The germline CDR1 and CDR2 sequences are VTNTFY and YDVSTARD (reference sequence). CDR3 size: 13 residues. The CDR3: CATGDRHYYKKLF. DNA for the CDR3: TGTGCCACCGGGGACAGGCATTATTATAAGAAACTCTTT.

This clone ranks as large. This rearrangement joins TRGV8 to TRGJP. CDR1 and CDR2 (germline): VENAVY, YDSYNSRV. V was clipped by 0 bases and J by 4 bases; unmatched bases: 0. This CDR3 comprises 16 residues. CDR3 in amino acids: CATWDRQELGKKIKVF. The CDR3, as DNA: TGTGCCACCTGGGATAGGCAAGAGTTGGGCAAAAAAATCAAGGTATTT.

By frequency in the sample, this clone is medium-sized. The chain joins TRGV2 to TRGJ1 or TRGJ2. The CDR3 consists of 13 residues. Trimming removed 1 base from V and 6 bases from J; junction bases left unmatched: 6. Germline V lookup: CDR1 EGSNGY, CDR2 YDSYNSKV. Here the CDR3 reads CATWDGRGYKKLF. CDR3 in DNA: TGTGCCACCTGGGACGGTCGAGGTTATAAGAAACTCTTT.

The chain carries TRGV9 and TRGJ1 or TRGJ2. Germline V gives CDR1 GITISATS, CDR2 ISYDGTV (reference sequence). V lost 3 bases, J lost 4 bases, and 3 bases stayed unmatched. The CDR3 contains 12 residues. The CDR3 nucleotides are TGTGCCTTGTGGGAGTCCTATTATAAGAAACTCTTT. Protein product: CALWESYYKKLF.